These T cell receptor beta chains were read from a single sample in a study of blood T cells in healthy people across ages. TCRdb reprocessed the 5' RACE reads via MiXCR and lists one record per CDR3 protein. The repertoire holds 730,000 or so distinct CDR3 sequences, with roughly 47% as singletons. The material sequenced was blood. These receptors originate from a woman aged 55-69 years in good health. The CDR3 runs from the conserved cysteine through the conserved F or W. A D gene is named only where the DNA matches it firmly. Only some rows state a clone size, as once, few, many or a class for expanded clones.

abundance: NA; d_gene: TRBD2; v_gene: TRBV30; j_gene: TRBJ2-3; CDR3aa: CAWSGLAGEDTQYF; CDR3nt: TGTGCCTGGAGTGGACTAGCGGGGGAAGATACGCAGTATTTT
abundance: few; d_gene: TRBD2; v_gene: TRBV7-3; j_gene: TRBJ2-5; CDR3aa: CASSLKRDGLAGVQETQYF; CDR3nt: TGTGCCAGCAGCTTAAAAAGGGATGGACTAGCGGGAGTTCAAGAGACCCAGTACTTC
abundance: once; d_gene: TRBD2; v_gene: TRBV20-1; j_gene: TRBJ2-1; CDR3aa: CSANIPGLADNEQFF; CDR3nt: TGCAGTGCCAATATTCCGGGACTAGCGGACAATGAGCAGTTCTTC
abundance: few; d_gene: TRBD2; v_gene: TRBV2; j_gene: TRBJ2-5; CDR3aa: CASSVGAGVGETQYF; CDR3nt: TGTGCCAGCAGTGTTGGAGCGGGGGTAGGAGAGACCCAGTACTTC
abundance: many; d_gene: TRBD2; v_gene: TRBV7-2; j_gene: TRBJ2-7; CDR3aa: CASGQGSGNAYEQYF; CDR3nt: TGTGCCAGCGGCCAAGGAAGCGGGAATGCCTACGAGCAGTACTTC
abundance: many; d_gene: NA; v_gene: TRBV7-3; j_gene: TRBJ2-6; CDR3aa: CASGTASGANVLTF; CDR3nt: TGTGCCAGCGGGACGGCCTCTGGGGCCAACGTCCTGACTTTC
abundance: few; d_gene: TRBD1; v_gene: TRBV20-1; j_gene: TRBJ2-5; CDR3aa: CSARGDRGHETQYF; CDR3nt: TGCAGTGCTAGAGGGGACAGGGGGCATGAGACCCAGTACTTC
abundance: few; d_gene: NA; v_gene: TRBV9; j_gene: TRBJ2-1; CDR3aa: CASSVVGILDEQFF; CDR3nt: TGTGCCAGCAGCGTAGTCGGGATTTTGGATGAGCAGTTCTTC
abundance: NA; d_gene: TRBD1; v_gene: TRBV27; j_gene: TRBJ2-3; CDR3aa: CASIRTGTGVTDTQYF; CDR3nt: TGTGCCAGCATTAGAACCGGGACAGGAGTCACAGATACGCAGTATTTT
abundance: NA; d_gene: NA; v_gene: TRBV2; j_gene: TRBJ2-5; CDR3aa: CASRPGRSQETQYF; CDR3nt: TGTGCCAGCAGGCCGGGACGGAGCCAAGAGACCCAGTACTTC
abundance: NA; d_gene: NA; v_gene: TRBV7-9; j_gene: TRBJ2-1; CDR3aa: CAILPGSYNEQFF; CDR3nt: TGTGCCATCCTCCCGGGCTCCTACAATGAGCAGTTCTTC
abundance: few; d_gene: TRBD2; v_gene: TRBV10-3; j_gene: TRBJ2-2; CDR3aa: CAISQTSGGNTGELFF; CDR3nt: TGTGCCATCAGCCAAACTAGCGGGGGGAACACCGGGGAGCTGTTTTTT
abundance: NA; d_gene: TRBD1; v_gene: TRBV14; j_gene: TRBJ1-6; CDR3aa: CASSPTGGVVGSPLHF; CDR3nt: TGTGCCAGCAGCCCCACAGGGGGGGTCGTGGGTTCACCCCTCCACTTT
abundance: many; d_gene: TRBD2; v_gene: TRBV4-2; j_gene: TRBJ2-7; CDR3aa: CASSQVSGGSSYEQYF; CDR3nt: TGTGCCAGCAGCCAAGTAAGCGGGGGAAGCTCCTACGAGCAGTACTTC
abundance: NA; d_gene: TRBD1; v_gene: TRBV20-1; j_gene: TRBJ2-7; CDR3aa: CSARGYRGNYEQYF; CDR3nt: TGCAGTGCTAGAGGCTACAGGGGGAACTACGAGCAGTACTTC
abundance: few; d_gene: TRBD1; v_gene: TRBV6-6; j_gene: TRBJ2-5; CDR3aa: CASTLTGYQETQYF; CDR3nt: TGTGCCAGCACCCTGACAGGGTACCAAGAGACCCAGTACTTC